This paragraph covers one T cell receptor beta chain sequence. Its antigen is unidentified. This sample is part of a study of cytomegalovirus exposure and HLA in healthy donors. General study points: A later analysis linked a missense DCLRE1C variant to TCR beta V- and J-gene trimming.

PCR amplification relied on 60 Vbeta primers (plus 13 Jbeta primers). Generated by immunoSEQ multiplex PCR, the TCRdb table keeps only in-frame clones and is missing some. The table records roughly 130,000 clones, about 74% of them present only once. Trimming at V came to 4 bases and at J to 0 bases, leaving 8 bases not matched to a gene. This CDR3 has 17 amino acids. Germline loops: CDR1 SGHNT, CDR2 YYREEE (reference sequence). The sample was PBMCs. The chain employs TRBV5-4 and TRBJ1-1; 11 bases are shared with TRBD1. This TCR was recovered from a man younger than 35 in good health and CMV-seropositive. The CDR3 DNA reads TGTGCCAGCAGCGCCCCGGGACAGGGGGTCATGAACACTGAAGCTTTCTTT. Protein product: CASSAPGQGVMNTEAFF.